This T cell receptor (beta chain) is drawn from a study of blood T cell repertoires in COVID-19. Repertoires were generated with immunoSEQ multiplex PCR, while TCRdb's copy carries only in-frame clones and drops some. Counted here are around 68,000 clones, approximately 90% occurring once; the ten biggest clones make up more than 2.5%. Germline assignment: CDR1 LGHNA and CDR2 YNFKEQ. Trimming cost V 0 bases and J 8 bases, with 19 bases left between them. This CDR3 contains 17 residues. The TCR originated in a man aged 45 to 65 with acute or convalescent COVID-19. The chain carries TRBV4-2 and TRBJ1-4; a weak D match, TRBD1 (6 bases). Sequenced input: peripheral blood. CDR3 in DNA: TGTGCCAGCAGCCAAGATGGGGGCACACCCTCGGGGGAAAAACTGTTTTTT. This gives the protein CASSQDGGTPSGEKLFF.